This T cell receptor (beta chain) was recorded in a study of early stage breast cancer tumors (dated by TCRdb to 2016 to 2017). In the study overall: Of the roughly 16 invasive breast tumors, about a dozen were found to be estrogen receptor-positive, progesterone receptor-positive and HER2-negative. About 70% of the 12 ER+/PR+/HER2- tumors were invasive ductal carcinomas, while the other four were invasive lobular carcinomas. On average, each sample had approximately 9.2-fold read coverage. The samples as a whole yielded approximately 2,800,000 detected templates, corresponding to roughly 1.1 million unique clonotypes. The paper's findings and limits, for the study overall: Because the cohort was small, a breakdown by tumor subtype could not be done. Enriched TCRB sequences shared across patients were mostly commonly generated sequences, unlikely to play an important role in the tumor microenvironment. Compared with adjacent normal breast tissue, tumors had higher clonality and around 2.5-fold greater T cell density. Bulk genomic DNA sequencing of unsorted cells missed chain pairing and functional markers such as CD4, CD8 and FOXP3. Greater similarity was observed between blood and normal breast repertoires than between blood and tumor repertoires, and tumor was distinguished from normal in most of the 16 patients when each tissue was compared with blood.

The germline V gene supplies CDR1 SGHTA and CDR2 FQGNSA. The CDR3 numbers 14 residues from cysteine through phenylalanine. Only CDR3 DNA is held: 42 bases, read in frame from base 1. V lost 4 bases and J lost 5 bases, and the count of bases not matched to a germline gene is 3. This clone was seen more than once but under ten times. The antigen it recognizes is unknown. Per-nucleotide qualities are absent, and no much larger clonotype sits a single base away. Each sample was amplified in two independent genomic DNA replicates, using around 550 ng for blood and about 1.5 ug for tumor or normal breast. TCRB sequencing of genomic DNA was carried out with the ImmunoSeq Intro kit according to the manufacturer's instructions. Multiplex PCR ran 25 to 40 cycles with proprietary primers and spike-in control sequences for absolute quantification. Single-end 150-bp reads were used to sequence an 87-bp fragment covering the CDR3 and the flanking V and J genes. Each lane of an Illumina MiSeq running version 3.0 chemistry carried seven multiplexed samples, with two replicates apiece. The authors' pipeline ran thus. Raw data were processed by the vendor's proprietary pipeline, with both replicates merged into one result per sample. Clonotypes were defined as productive rearrangements sharing the V-gene family, CDR3 amino acid sequence and J-gene segment. To compute clonality, the normalized Shannon entropy (Pielou evenness) of TCRB abundances was subtracted from 1. T cell density was estimated as total templates divided by the number of input cells, with the number of input cells inferred from the DNA input amount. Total repertoire diversity and clonality were estimated with Recon using default parameters. A clonotype was considered tumor-enriched if its abundance in tumor exceeded 0.1% and was at least 32-fold higher than its abundance in normal breast. Here the immuneACCESS table is served through TCRdb, limited to in-frame sequences with V and J called. Missing clones are a known gap in these copies; in checked studies unresolved V genes cover under half, and the rest lacks a known reason. V and J calls and clone size follow that table, whereas D and trimming were derived from the DNA. In all, the sample holds 20,000 to 25,000 clones, and roughly 67% of those were seen once. Less than 10% of the sample is in the top ten clones.

About 19-50 mg of tumor tissue was diced and typically yielded more than 2.5 ug of DNA. The study profiled bulk TCR beta-chain repertoires in matched peripheral blood, tumor and adjacent normal breast tissue taken from some 17 patients with early-stage breast cancer. Once resection was done, tumor tissue identified by eye was cut out and put into prechilled RNAlater. A TissueLyser II was used to homogenize diced tumor tissue (about 20-55 mg) in RLTplus buffer containing beta-mercaptoethanol and antifoaming agent. The Qiagen AllPrep DNA/RNA Mini kit was used to extract genomic DNA. The sequenced sample was breast tumor tissue. Rearrangement joined TRBV7-2 to TRBJ2-5; 11 bases in the junction line up with TRBD1. The TCR was taken from a person aged 55 to 75 with breast cancer. The nucleotides are TGTGCCAGCAGCTCGGGACAGGGGGTCGAGACCCAGTACTTC. Translated, this gives CASSSGQGVETQYF.